This passage covers 18 T cell receptor beta chains from one sample sequenced in a study of blood T cell repertoires in COVID-19. Sequenced by immunoSEQ multiplex PCR; TCRdb stores in-frame clones only, minus some. The sample holds some 250,000 clones; roughly four fifths are singletons and the top ten take around 3.4%. Sequenced material: peripheral blood. The source of these receptors is a woman aged 18-29 years with acute or convalescent COVID-19.

The rearrangement uses TRBV28 and TRBJ2-1, with a tentative D call TRBD1 (6 bases). With 6 bases removed from V and 3 bases from J, the gap between germline ends came to 12 bases. This CDR3 region has 14 residues. Germline CDR1 reads MDHEN; CDR2 reads SYDVKM. DNA of the CDR3: TGTGCCAGCAGCTCCGGACAGAACTACAATGAGCAGTTCTTC. Protein: CASSSGQNYNEQFF.

The gene calls are TRBV30 and TRBJ2-1, with 9 nucleotides matching TRBD2. The trim removed 3 bases at V and 3 bases at J, leaving 6 bases unmatched. The CDR3 runs 15 residues. Germline V CDR1 and CDR2: GTSNPN, SVGIG (reference sequence). The CDR3 DNA is TGTGCCTGGAGGCCGACTAGCGGAAACTACAATGAGCAGTTCTTC. Protein sequence: CAWRPTSGNYNEQFF.

The chain links TRBV2 to TRBJ2-5; tentative D call: TRBD1 (7 bases). Germline-derived CDR1 and CDR2 are SNHLY and FYNNEI. The CDR3 loop spans 13 amino acids. Trimming removed 4 bases from V and 4 bases from J, with 10 bases in between. The CDR3 sequence is CASSGRGVETQYF. Here the CDR3 DNA reads TGTGCCAGCAGTGGCAGGGGGGTAGAGACCCAGTACTTC.

The chain carries TRBV29-1 and TRBJ2-1; 12 positions agree with TRBD2. The CDR3 runs to 17 residues. V shed 0 bases, J shed 8 bases, and the junction held 11 bases outside the gene matches. The germline V gene encodes CDR1 SQVTM and CDR2 ANQGSEA. As DNA, the CDR3 is TGCAGCGTTGAAGACCTCGGACTAGCGGGAATAATCGATGAGCAGTTCTTC. It is translated as CSVEDLGLAGIIDEQFF.

The J gene is TRBJ1-6, the V gene TRBV5-5; D is possibly TRBD1 (5 bases). Germline CDR1 is SGHKS and CDR2 is YYEKEE (reference sequence). Trimming pared 3 bases from V and 3 bases from J, leaving 19 bases between. This CDR3 is built from 18 residues. CDR3 bases: TGTGCCAGCAGCTCTGAGGGACTTTTTCGGCACTATAATTCACCCCTCCACTTT. This encodes CASSSEGLFRHYNSPLHF.

This chain links TRBV28 with TRBJ1-4; D remains unclear. The CDR3 contains 15 residues. The V and J ends lost 6 bases and 0 bases respectively, with 11 bases between them. Germline V lookup: CDR1 MDHEN, CDR2 SYDVKM. CDR3 residues: CASSLMLTTNEKLFF. The DNA for the CDR3 is TGTGCCAGCAGCCTAATGCTAACAACTAATGAAAAACTGTTTTTT.

The chain employs TRBV19 and TRBJ2-1; 9 bases agree with TRBD2. Germline V gene lookup returns CDR1 LNHDA and CDR2 SQIVND (reference sequence). The V and J ends lost 3 bases and 3 bases, in that order; junction bases with no gene match: 12. This CDR3 is 18 amino acids long. In DNA form, the CDR3 reads TGTGCCAGTAGTATCTCCTCCGTTCTAGCGGGGCTCTACAATGAGCAGTTCTTC. Its protein product is CASSISSVLAGLYNEQFF.

J is TRBJ2-7 and V is TRBV12-3 or TRBV12-4; TRBD2 might be the D (5 bases). This CDR3 is 13 amino acids long. V dropped 6 bases and J dropped 4 bases, with 13 bases sitting between them. CDR3 amino acids: CASSPGDLYEQYF. The CDR3 DNA reads as TGTGCCAGCAGCCCCGGGGATTTGTACGAGCAGTACTTC.

The chain links TRBV5-6 to TRBJ2-7; D uncertain. This CDR3 spans 14 amino acids. Germline loops: CDR1 SGHDT, CDR2 YYEEEE. The V gene lost 0 bases and the J gene lost 7 bases, with 14 bases spanning the gap. The CDR3 loop reads CASSLGRVLREQYF. The DNA of the CDR3 is TGTGCCAGCAGCTTGGGTCGGGTTCTACGAGAGCAGTACTTC.

The table lists this clone with many counts. The V call is TRBV21-1, the J call TRBJ2-7; no DNA check was done on the table's D call, TRBD1. TRBV21-1 is a recognized pseudogene. The CDR3 consists of 15 residues. CDR3 DNA sequence: TGTGCCAGCAGCACGGTCGGGGACAGGGCGTACGAGCAGTACTTC. Translating gives CASSTVGDRAYEQYF.

In this sample, this clone turned up a few times. Written as DNA, the CDR3 is TGCGCCAGCAGAAAGGGACAGGGAGTGGCTCAGCCCCAGCATTTT. It specifies CASRKGQGVAQPQHF. The V and J genes are TRBV10-2 and TRBJ1-5; TRBD1 aligns across 9 bases. The CDR3 is 15 amino acids. V lost 6 bases to trimming and J lost 6 bases; unmatched junction nucleotides: 9. Germline V gene lookup returns CDR1 WSHSY and CDR2 SAAADI.

The rearrangement uses TRBV27 and TRBJ1-5; D is unresolved. V was cut by 4 bases and J by 6 bases, with 22 bases left in between. Germline loops: CDR1 MNHEY, CDR2 SMNVEV (reference sequence). CDR3 size: 17 residues. As DNA, the CDR3 is TGTGCCAGCAGTTCCCGGACCTTGGGGAGGGCGGGTCAGCCCCAGCATTTT. It yields the protein CASSSRTLGRAGQPQHF.

The J gene is TRBJ1-1, the V gene TRBV29-1; maybe TRBD1 (6 bases). Trimming removed 4 bases from V and 0 bases from J, with 9 bases in between. From germline, CDR1 is SQVTM and CDR2 ANQGSEA. The CDR3 is made up of 13 amino acids. In DNA form, the CDR3 reads TGCAGCGTTGGACAGGACCTGAACACTGAAGCTTTCTTT. Translated: CSVGQDLNTEAFF. The variable domain in full, with the rest retrieved from reference TRBV29-1 and TRBJ1-1, is SAVISQKPSRDICQRGTSLTIQCQVDSQVTMMFWYRQQPGQSLTLIATANQGSEATYESGFVIDKFPISRPNLTFSTLTVSNMSPEDSSIYLCSVGQDLNTEAFFGQGTRLTVV.

On this clone itself: At one boundary the junction diverges from the germline segment, which might be a read error. The chain recombines TRBV27 with TRBJ2-7; 8 bases align to TRBD2. CDR3 length equals 14 residues. In germline, CDR1 is MNHEY, CDR2 SMNVEV (reference sequence). In DNA, the CDR3 is TGTGCCAGCAAGATGGCGGGAGGCTCCGACGAGCAGTACTTC. The encoded protein is CASKMAGGSDEQYF.

CDR3 in DNA: TGTGCCAGCAGCTCACGGGGTTACGGCTACACCTTC. Protein product: CASSSRGYGYTF. The chain carries TRBV11-1 and TRBJ1-2; D unclear. CDR3 size: 12 residues. The V gene's germline CDR1 is SGHAT and CDR2 FQDESV (reference sequence). V lost 4 bases to trimming and J lost 8 bases, with 11 bases between them.

The chain employs TRBV7-2 and TRBJ2-3; 8 bases align to TRBD2. CDR3 length equals 15 residues. The germline gives CDR1 SGHTA, CDR2 FQGNSA. The V segment lost 0 bases and the J segment 3 bases; nucleotides outside the gene matches: 2. The CDR3 DNA is TGTGCCAGCAGCTTAGCAGTAGCGGGGACAGATACGCAGTATTTT. Protein: CASSLAVAGTDTQYF. Looking up the rest from reference TRBV7-2 and TRBJ2-3 gives the full variable domain: GAGVSQSPSNKVTEKGKDVELRCDPISGHTALYWYRQSLGQGLEFLIYFQGNSAPDKSGLPSDRFSAERTGGSVSTLTIQRTQQEDSAVYLCASSLAVAGTDTQYFGPGTRLTVL.

The chain recombines TRBV15 with TRBJ1-1; 8 nucleotides match TRBD1. Looked up from germline, CDR1 is LNHNV and CDR2 is YYDKDF (reference sequence). Trimming took 2 bases from V and 8 from J; bases not matched to a gene: 10. This CDR3 comprises 15 residues. CDR3 loop: CATSRPNQGAREAFF. As DNA, the CDR3 is TGTGCCACCAGCAGACCGAATCAGGGGGCTAGGGAAGCTTTCTTT.

The V call is TRBV11-3, the J call TRBJ2-1; 8 positions match TRBD2. J lost 9 bases, V lost 1 base, and 8 bases had no gene match. The CDR3 is 15 residues long. The germline V gene has CDR1 SGHNT and CDR2 YENEEA. CDR3 sequence: CASSLVRAGAVEQFF. The CDR3 bases are TGTGCCAGCAGCTTAGTACGAGCGGGAGCGGTTGAGCAGTTCTTC.